This T cell receptor beta chain was observed in a study of T-cell memory formation after mild COVID-19. Study findings and constraints: Pre-infection memory already had some responding clones, implying cross-reactive memory joined. CD4+ bias marked clones expanding day 15 to 37, unlike balanced contracting clones. Day 37-peaking second-wave clones had unconfirmed SARS-CoV-2 specificity.

A few counts support this clonotype. The antigen is undetermined. V lost 0 bases, J lost 6 bases, and 6 bases lay in between. The CDR3 spans 12 residues. 5'RACE, which relied on constant-segment primers, yielded TCR alpha and TCR beta cDNA libraries carrying sample barcodes and UMIs. TCRdb ran MiXCR on the 5' RACE reads and lists one entry per CDR3 protein. The table records a few hundred thousand distinct CDR3 sequences, 15% to 20% of them present only once. Specimen: PBMCs or a T cell subset sorted from them (not recorded which). The genes are TRBV12-3 or TRBV12-4 and TRBJ2-7; D not resolved. The receptor's source is a man in his late teens or twenties who had mild COVID-19 (a few samples of this study predate the infection). Cell type and time point are not known. This CDR3 reads CASSLAGSEQYV. CDR3 nucleotide sequence: TGTGCCAGCAGTTTAGCGGGCAGCGAGCAGTACGTC.